A selection of T cell receptor beta chains follows, all from one sample in a study of blood T cells in healthy people across ages. TCRdb itself ran the 5' RACE reads through MiXCR, one entry per CDR3 protein. There are 800,000 or so distinct CDR3 sequences in the sample; roughly 25% occur only once, and under 4% lies in the top ten. The same data also contributed to another study, on T cells of mothers and their children.

Sequenced: blood. The origin of the receptors is a boy aged 5-17 years in good health. CDR3s include the opening cysteine and the closing phenylalanine or tryptophan. A D gene is named only where the DNA matches it firmly. Size is stated for part of the rows, as once, few or many counts, or as a class when the clone is expanded.

v_call: TRBV7-7
j_call: TRBJ2-7
d_call: TRBD1
clone_size: few
cdr3_nt: TGTGCTAGCAGCTTAAGGGACAGGCCCCACGAGCAGTACTTC
cdr3_aa: CASSLRDRPHEQYF

v_call: TRBV4-1
j_call: TRBJ2-5
d_call: NA
clone_size: few
cdr3_nt: TGCGCCAGCAGCCCAGAATCTCCCGGGAGACAAGAGACCCAGTACTTC
cdr3_aa: CASSPESPGRQETQYF

v_call: TRBV5-1
j_call: TRBJ1-5
d_call: TRBD1
clone_size: few
cdr3_nt: TGCGCCAGCAGCTTGGCGGGACAGCCGCACCAGCCCCAGCATTTT
cdr3_aa: CASSLAGQPHQPQHF

v_call: TRBV7-2
j_call: TRBJ1-1
d_call: NA
clone_size: few
cdr3_nt: TGTGCCAGCAGCCCTGGGGGATTTAACACTGAAGCTTTCTTT
cdr3_aa: CASSPGGFNTEAFF

v_call: TRBV7-3
j_call: TRBJ1-6
d_call: NA
clone_size: few
cdr3_nt: TGTGCCAGCAGCCTCGTTGGAGGGGCGAATTCACCCCTCCACTTT
cdr3_aa: CASSLVGGANSPLHF

v_call: TRBV3-1
j_call: TRBJ2-7
d_call: TRBD2
clone_size: NA
cdr3_nt: TGTGCCAGCAGCGGGGCTAGCGGGAGGCTTGACGAGCAGTACTTC
cdr3_aa: CASSGASGRLDEQYF

v_call: TRBV6-6
j_call: TRBJ1-2
d_call: NA
clone_size: few
cdr3_nt: TGTGCCAGCAGTTACTCGAACGGGGCGGGCGGCTACACCTTC
cdr3_aa: CASSYSNGAGGYTF

v_call: TRBV4-1
j_call: TRBJ2-2
d_call: NA
clone_size: few
cdr3_nt: TGCGCCAGCAGCCCACCCTCGGGGACCGGGGAGCTGTTTTTT
cdr3_aa: CASSPPSGTGELFF

v_call: TRBV7-8
j_call: TRBJ1-3
d_call: TRBD1
clone_size: few
cdr3_nt: TGTGCCAGCAGCCCCGGACAGGGGGCGGGTGGAAGCACCATATATTTT
cdr3_aa: CASSPGQGAGGSTIYF

v_call: TRBV14
j_call: TRBJ2-5
d_call: TRBD2
clone_size: NA
cdr3_nt: TGTGCCAGCAGCCCCCGGGGGGGCCTCCAAGAGACCCAGTACTTC
cdr3_aa: CASSPRGGLQETQYF

v_call: TRBV7-2
j_call: TRBJ1-1
d_call: NA
clone_size: few
cdr3_nt: TGTGCCAGCAGCCATACCTCCTGGGATGAAGCTTTCTTT
cdr3_aa: CASSHTSWDEAFF

v_call: TRBV11-2
j_call: TRBJ1-2
d_call: NA
clone_size: few
cdr3_nt: TGTGCCAGCAGCCGGGTCCAGTATGGCTACACCTTC
cdr3_aa: CASSRVQYGYTF

v_call: TRBV7-7
j_call: TRBJ1-6
d_call: NA
clone_size: many
cdr3_nt: TGTGCTAGCAGCTTGAATAATTCACCCCTCCACTTT
cdr3_aa: CASSLNNSPLHF

v_call: TRBV10-3
j_call: TRBJ2-3
d_call: NA
clone_size: NA
cdr3_nt: TGTGCCATCAGTGAAAACGGTTTGAGGGATACGCAGTATTTT
cdr3_aa: CAISENGLRDTQYF

v_call: TRBV19
j_call: TRBJ2-7
d_call: NA
clone_size: few
cdr3_nt: TGTGCCAGTAGTATATTTGGACAGTCCTACGAGCAGTACTTC
cdr3_aa: CASSIFGQSYEQYF

v_call: TRBV20-1
j_call: TRBJ1-3
d_call: NA
clone_size: once
cdr3_nt: TGCAGTGCTAGATATACAGGGACTGGAAACACCATATATTTT
cdr3_aa: CSARYTGTGNTIYF

v_call: TRBV6-5
j_call: TRBJ1-4
d_call: TRBD1
clone_size: NA
cdr3_nt: TGTGCCAGCAGTTACTCGATTTACAGGGGGTATGAAAAACTGTTTTTT
cdr3_aa: CASSYSIYRGYEKLFF